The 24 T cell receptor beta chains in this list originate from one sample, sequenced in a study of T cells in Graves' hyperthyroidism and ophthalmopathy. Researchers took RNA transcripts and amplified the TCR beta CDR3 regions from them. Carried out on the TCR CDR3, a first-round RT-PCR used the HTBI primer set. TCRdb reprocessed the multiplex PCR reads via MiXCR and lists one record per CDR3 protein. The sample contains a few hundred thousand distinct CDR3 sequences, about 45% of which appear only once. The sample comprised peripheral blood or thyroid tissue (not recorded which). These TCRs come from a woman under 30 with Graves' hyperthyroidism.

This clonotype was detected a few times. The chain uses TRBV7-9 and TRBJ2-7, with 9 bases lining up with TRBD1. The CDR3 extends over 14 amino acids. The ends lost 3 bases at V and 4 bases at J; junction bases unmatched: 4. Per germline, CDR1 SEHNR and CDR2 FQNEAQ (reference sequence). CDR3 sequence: CASSLGTGQYEQYF. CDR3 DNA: TGTGCCAGCAGCTTGGGGACAGGGCAATACGAGCAGTACTTC. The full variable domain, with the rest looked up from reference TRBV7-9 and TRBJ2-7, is DTGVSQNPRHKITKRGQNVTFRCDPISEHNRLYWYRQTLGQGPEFLTYFQNEAQLEKSRLLSDRFSAERPKGSFSTLEIQRTEQGDSAMYLCASSLGTGQYEQYFGPGTRLTVT.

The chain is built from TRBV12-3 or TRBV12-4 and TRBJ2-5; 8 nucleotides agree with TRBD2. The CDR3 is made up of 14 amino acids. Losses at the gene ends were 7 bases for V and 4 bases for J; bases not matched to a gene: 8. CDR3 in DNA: TGTGCCAGCAAAGAGCGGGAGAGATCAGAGACCCAGTACTTC. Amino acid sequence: CASKERERSETQYF.

CDR3 protein: CASSAAGGPIEQYF. Written as DNA, the CDR3 is TGTGCCAGCAGCGCGGCGGGAGGGCCCATCGAGCAGTACTTC. The chain couples TRBV5-8 to TRBJ2-7; 9 bases line up with TRBD2. This CDR3 spans 14 amino acids. Per the germline V gene, CDR1 is SGHTS and CDR2 is YDEGEE. The V and J ends lost 4 bases and 6 bases, in that order; junction bases with no gene match: 8.

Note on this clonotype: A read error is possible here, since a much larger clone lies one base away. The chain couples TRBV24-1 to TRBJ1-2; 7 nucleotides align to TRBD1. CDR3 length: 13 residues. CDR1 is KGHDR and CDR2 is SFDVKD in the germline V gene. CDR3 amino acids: CVTSDFRGSGYTF. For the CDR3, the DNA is TGTGTCACCAGTGATTTCAGGGGGAGCGGCTACACCTTC.

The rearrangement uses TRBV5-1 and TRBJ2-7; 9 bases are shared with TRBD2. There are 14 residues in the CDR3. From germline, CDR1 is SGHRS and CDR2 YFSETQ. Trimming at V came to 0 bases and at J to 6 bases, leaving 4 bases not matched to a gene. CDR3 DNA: TGCGCCAGCAGCTTGGAAGGCGGGAGGGTCGAGCAGTACTTC. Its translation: CASSLEGGRVEQYF.

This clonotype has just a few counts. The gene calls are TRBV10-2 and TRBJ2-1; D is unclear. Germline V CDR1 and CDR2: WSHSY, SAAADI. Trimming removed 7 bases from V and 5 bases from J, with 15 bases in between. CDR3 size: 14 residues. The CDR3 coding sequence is TGCGCCAGCACTATAGCTCTTCCGAACAATGAGCAGTTCTTC. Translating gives CASTIALPNNEQFF.

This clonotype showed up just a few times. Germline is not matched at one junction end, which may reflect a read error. CDR3 nucleotides: TGTGCTAGCAGCTTAAGTCCGGGTGACTACGAGCAGTACTTC. Its protein product is CASSLSPGDYEQYF. The chain is built from TRBV7-7 and TRBJ2-7, with D unclear. The germline CDR1 and CDR2 sequences are SSHAT and FNYEAQ (reference sequence). The CDR3 is 14 residues long.

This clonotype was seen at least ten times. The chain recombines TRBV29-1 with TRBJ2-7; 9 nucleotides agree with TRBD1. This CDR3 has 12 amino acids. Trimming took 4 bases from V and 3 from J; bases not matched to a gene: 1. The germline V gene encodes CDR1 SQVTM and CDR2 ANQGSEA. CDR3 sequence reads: CSVAGQGYEQYF. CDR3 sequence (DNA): TGCAGCGTTGCGGGACAGGGCTACGAGCAGTACTTC.

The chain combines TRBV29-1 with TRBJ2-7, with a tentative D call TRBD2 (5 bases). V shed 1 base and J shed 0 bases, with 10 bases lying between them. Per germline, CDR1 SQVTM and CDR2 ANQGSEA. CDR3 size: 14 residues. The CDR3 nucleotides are TGCAGCGTTGAAGTGGCGGGCGCCTCCTACGAGCAGTACTTC. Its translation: CSVEVAGASYEQYF.

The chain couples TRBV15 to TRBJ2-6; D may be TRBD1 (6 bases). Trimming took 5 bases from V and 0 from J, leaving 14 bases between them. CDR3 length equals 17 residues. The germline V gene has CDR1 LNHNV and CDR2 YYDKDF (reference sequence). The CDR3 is CATSWGHGRSGANVLTF. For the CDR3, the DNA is TGTGCCACCAGCTGGGGACACGGACGCTCTGGGGCCAACGTCCTGACTTTC.

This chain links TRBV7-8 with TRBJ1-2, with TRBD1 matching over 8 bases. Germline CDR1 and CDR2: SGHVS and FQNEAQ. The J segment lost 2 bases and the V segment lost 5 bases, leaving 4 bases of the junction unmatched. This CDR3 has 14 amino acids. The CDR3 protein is CASSTDRGNYGYTF. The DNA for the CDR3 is TGTGCCAGCAGCACCGACAGGGGCAACTATGGCTACACCTTC.

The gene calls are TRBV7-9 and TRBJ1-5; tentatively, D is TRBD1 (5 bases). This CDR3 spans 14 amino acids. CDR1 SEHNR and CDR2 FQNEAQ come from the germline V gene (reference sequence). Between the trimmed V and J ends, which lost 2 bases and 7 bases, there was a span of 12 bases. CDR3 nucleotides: TGTGCCAGCAGCTTACAGGGACCGGGGCAGCCCCAGCATTTT. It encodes CASSLQGPGQPQHF.

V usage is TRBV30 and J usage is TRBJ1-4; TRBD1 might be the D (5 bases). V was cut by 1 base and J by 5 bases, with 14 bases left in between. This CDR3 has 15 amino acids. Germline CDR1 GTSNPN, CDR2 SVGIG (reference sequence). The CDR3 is CAWSDEQGENEKLFF. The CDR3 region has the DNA TGTGCCTGGAGTGATGAGCAGGGTGAAAATGAAAAACTGTTTTTT.

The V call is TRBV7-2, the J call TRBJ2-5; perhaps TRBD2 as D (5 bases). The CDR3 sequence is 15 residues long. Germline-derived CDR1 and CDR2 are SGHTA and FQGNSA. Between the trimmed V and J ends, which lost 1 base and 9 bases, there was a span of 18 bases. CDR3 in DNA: TGTGCCAGCAGCTTAGGGGGTTACGGGGTCGGGCCCCAGTACTTC. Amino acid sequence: CASSLGGYGVGPQYF.

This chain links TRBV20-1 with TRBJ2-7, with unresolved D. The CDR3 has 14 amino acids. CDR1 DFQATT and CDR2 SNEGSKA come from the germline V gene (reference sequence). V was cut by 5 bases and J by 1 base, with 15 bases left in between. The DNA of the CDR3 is TGCAGTGCTCTCCCCATGCTCACGTCCTACGAGCAGTACTTC. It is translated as CSALPMLTSYEQYF.

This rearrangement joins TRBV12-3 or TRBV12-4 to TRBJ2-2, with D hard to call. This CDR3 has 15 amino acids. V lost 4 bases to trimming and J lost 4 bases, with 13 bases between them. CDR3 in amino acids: CASSSPGAATGELFF. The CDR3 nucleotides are TGTGCCAGCAGTTCGCCTGGTGCCGCCACCGGGGAGCTGTTTTTT.

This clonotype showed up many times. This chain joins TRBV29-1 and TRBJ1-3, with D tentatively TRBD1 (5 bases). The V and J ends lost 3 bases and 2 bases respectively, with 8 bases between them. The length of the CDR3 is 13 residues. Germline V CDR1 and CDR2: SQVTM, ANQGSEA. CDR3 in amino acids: CSVEVGPGNTIYF. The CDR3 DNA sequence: TGCAGCGTTGAGGTGGGACCTGGAAACACCATATATTTT.

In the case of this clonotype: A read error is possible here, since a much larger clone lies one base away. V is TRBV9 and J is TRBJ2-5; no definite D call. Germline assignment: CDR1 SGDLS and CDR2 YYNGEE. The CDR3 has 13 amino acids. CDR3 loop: CASSVRSQEAQYF. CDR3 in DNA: TGTGCCAGCAGCGTTCGGAGCCAAGAGGCCCAGTACTTC.

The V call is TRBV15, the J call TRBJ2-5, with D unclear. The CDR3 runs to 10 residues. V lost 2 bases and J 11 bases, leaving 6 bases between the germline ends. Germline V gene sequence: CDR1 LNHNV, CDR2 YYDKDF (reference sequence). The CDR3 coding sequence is TGTGCCACCAGCAGATACGCGCAGTACTTC. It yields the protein CATSRYAQYF.

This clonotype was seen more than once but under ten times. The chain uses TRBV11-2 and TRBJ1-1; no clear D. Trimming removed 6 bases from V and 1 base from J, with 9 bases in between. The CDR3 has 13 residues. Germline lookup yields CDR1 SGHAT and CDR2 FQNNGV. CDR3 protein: CASSFRANTEAFF. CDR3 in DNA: TGTGCCAGCAGTTTTAGGGCGAACACTGAAGCTTTCTTT.

The CDR3 here is CASSAQGQNNSPLHF. The DNA for the CDR3 is TGCGCCAGCAGCGCACAGGGACAGAATAATTCACCCCTCCACTTT. This chain uses TRBV5-1 with TRBJ1-6; 7 bases map to TRBD1. V trimming: 4 bases; J trimming: 5 bases; junction bases outside the gene matches: 6. This CDR3 has 15 residues. Germline V lookup: CDR1 SGHRS, CDR2 YFSETQ. The variable domain in full, with the rest retrieved from reference TRBV5-1 and TRBJ1-6, is KAGVTQTPRYLIKTRGQQVTLSCSPISGHRSVSWYQQTPGQGLQFLFEYFSETQRNKGNFPGRFSGRQFSNSRSEMNVSTLELGDSALYLCASSAQGQNNSPLHFGNGTRLTVT.

The CDR3 DNA is TGTGCCAGCGGCAGTGGAAGTGGTACGCAGTATTTT. Its protein product is CASGSGSGTQYF. The chain is built from TRBV7-9 and TRBJ2-3; D gene ambiguous. This CDR3 contains 12 residues. The V gene lost 8 bases and the J gene lost 8 bases, with 14 bases spanning the gap. Germline V lookup: CDR1 SEHNR, CDR2 FQNEAQ (reference sequence).

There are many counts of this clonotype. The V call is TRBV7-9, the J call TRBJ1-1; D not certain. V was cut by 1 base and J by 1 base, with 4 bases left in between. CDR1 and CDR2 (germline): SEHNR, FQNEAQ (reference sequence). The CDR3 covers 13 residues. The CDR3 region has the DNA TGTGCCAGCAGCTTAGTGGCGAACACTGAAGCTTTCTTT. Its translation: CASSLVANTEAFF.

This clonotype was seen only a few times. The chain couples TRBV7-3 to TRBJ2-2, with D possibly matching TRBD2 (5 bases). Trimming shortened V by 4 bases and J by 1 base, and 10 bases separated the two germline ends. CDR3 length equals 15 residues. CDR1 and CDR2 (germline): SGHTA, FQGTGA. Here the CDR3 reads CASSSRRGNTGELFF. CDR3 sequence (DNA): TGTGCCAGCAGCTCCCGCCGGGGGAACACCGGGGAGCTGTTTTTT.